Given below is one T cell receptor beta chain in context. The antigen is not known. Library preparation (for TCRbeta) was performed with unique molecular identifiers. Each CDR3 protein gets one entry after TCRdb re-called the PCR reads with MiXCR. The sample has about 300,000 distinct CDR3 sequences, around 7.1% seen once. This entry is derived from a study of T-cell reconstitution after alpha-beta-depleted transplantation in children. The CDR3 extends over 15 amino acids. The germline V gene has CDR1 SGHNT and CDR2 YYREEE (reference sequence). Trimming shortened V by 5 bases and J by 0 bases, and 12 bases separated the two germline ends. Overall study results and limits: Several hundred graft clones that had expanded were reportedly the source of alpha-beta T cells about two months after transplant. Elevated TCRbeta diversity at day 60 was traced, in some patients, to surviving recipient T cells and thymic progenitors. T cells produced anew were the main source of T-cell counts and diversity one year after transplant.

The source of this sequence is a female patient aged 2-9 years who had a stem cell transplant for Fanconi anemia, so the T cells may come from the graft donor. This sequence joins TRBV5-4 and TRBJ2-1; D unresolved. The source material was peripheral blood, sampled 360 days after TCRalphabeta/CD19-depleted stem cell transplant. This chain's CDR3 is CASRPDSSSYNEQFF. The CDR3 nucleotides read TGTGCCAGCAGGCCCGACTCCAGCTCCTACAATGAGCAGTTCTTC.